One sample yielded the 11 T cell receptor beta chains listed below, sequenced in a study of blood T cell repertoires in COVID-19. Assay used: immunoSEQ multiplex PCR; TCRdb lists only in-frame clones, some missing. The repertoire has approximately 180,000 clones, 88% of them found once; the top ten carry about 4.4%. What was sequenced was peripheral blood. These receptors were obtained from a human donor in a cohort sampled during active COVID-19.

On this clone itself: A read error is possible here, since a much larger clone lies one base away. This CDR3 is also generated by other DNA sequences in the sample. The chain combines TRBV6-2 or TRBV6-3 with TRBJ2-7, with TRBD2 identical over 10 bases. The J segment lost 2 bases and the V segment lost 2 bases, leaving 0 bases of the junction unmatched. CDR1 and CDR2 (germline): MNHEY, SVGEGT. The length of the CDR3 is 14 residues. In nucleotides, the CDR3 is TGTGCCAGCAGTTACGGGACTAGCGCCTACGAGCAGTACTTC. Its translation is CASSYGTSAYEQYF.

This chain connects TRBV5-1 to TRBJ1-1, with a tentative D call TRBD1 (5 bases). The CDR3 extends over 14 amino acids. CDR1 SGHRS and CDR2 YFSETQ come from the germline V gene. V lost 2 bases and J lost 4, with 12 bases in between. CDR3 protein: CASSFTGESTEAFF. CDR3 sequence (DNA): TGCGCCAGCAGCTTCACGGGGGAGAGCACTGAAGCTTTCTTT.

This clone was detected a few times. V usage is TRBV19 and J usage is TRBJ1-6; maybe TRBD1 (6 bases). Deletions cut 10 bases from V and 5 bases from J, with 15 bases between. The CDR3 spans 14 residues. The germline V gene has CDR1 LNHDA and CDR2 SQIVND (reference sequence). CDR3 residues: CATRGDTDNSPLHF. The CDR3 bases are TGTGCCACCCGGGGGGACACAGATAATTCACCCCTCCACTTT.

On this clone: Other DNA variants within this sample encode the same CDR3. The chain joins TRBV11-3 to TRBJ1-1; no clear D gene. The CDR3 loop spans 13 amino acids. Trimming removed 0 bases from V and 5 bases from J, with 7 bases in between. Germline CDR1 and CDR2: SGHNT and YENEEA. CDR3 coding DNA: TGTGCCAGCAGCTTAGAGGCGGGTACTGAAGCTTTCTTT. Residues: CASSLEAGTEAFF.

In its sample, this clone was seen once. The V call is TRBV7-2, the J call TRBJ2-7; the D gene is possibly TRBD1 (6 bases). Germline V lookup: CDR1 SGHTA, CDR2 FQGNSA. V shed 0 bases and J shed 2 bases, with 11 bases lying between them. This CDR3 spans 15 amino acids. In DNA, the CDR3 is TGTGCCAGCAGCTTAGCGCAGGGGACCCCCTACGAGCAGTACTTC. As protein: CASSLAQGTPYEQYF. Full variable domain (missing parts from reference TRBV7-2 and TRBJ2-7): GAGVSQSPSNKVTEKGKDVELRCDPISGHTALYWYRQSLGQGLEFLIYFQGNSAPDKSGLPSDRFSAERTGGSVSTLTIQRTQQEDSAVYLCASSLAQGTPYEQYFGPGTRLTVT.

V usage is TRBV6-2 or TRBV6-3 and J usage is TRBJ1-5; D gene ambiguous. CDR3 length equals 15 residues. The germline V gene encodes CDR1 MNHEY and CDR2 SVGEGT. Trimming removed 0 bases at V and 5 bases at J, with 11 bases between. The CDR3 region is CASSYSFRGDQPQHF. The CDR3, as DNA: TGTGCCAGCAGTTACTCGTTTCGGGGAGATCAGCCCCAGCATTTT.

This rearrangement joins TRBV7-9 to TRBJ1-6; D may be TRBD1 (5 bases). The germline gives CDR1 SEHNR, CDR2 FQNEAQ (reference sequence). V was clipped by 4 bases and J by 0 bases, with 10 bases between them. CDR3 length equals 16 residues. For the CDR3, the DNA is TGTGCCAGCAGCTCGACAGAGCGCTCCTATAATTCACCCCTCCACTTT. It codes for CASSSTERSYNSPLHF.

The rearrangement links TRBV2 to TRBJ1-1, with 10 bases matching TRBD1. Germline assignment: CDR1 SNHLY and CDR2 FYNNEI. V trimming: 4 bases; J trimming: 3 bases; junction bases outside the gene matches: 5. The CDR3 has 15 amino acids. The CDR3 DNA reads TGTGCCAGCAGTGGGGACAGGGGCCGGGACACTGAAGCTTTCTTT. It yields the protein CASSGDRGRDTEAFF.

The rearrangement joins TRBV4-3 to TRBJ1-2; D not resolved. This CDR3 is 15 amino acids long. V lost 0 bases, J lost 2 bases, and 10 bases lay in between. CDR1 LGHNA and CDR2 YSLEER come from the germline V gene. The CDR3 DNA sequence: TGCGCCAGCAGCCAAGAGGCAGGTGGAAACTATGGCTACACCTTC. Its translation: CASSQEAGGNYGYTF.

The CDR3 nucleotides read TGTGCCAGCAGTTCCCTGGGGACATCCTACTGTCAGCCCCAGCATTTT. This codes for CASSSLGTSYCQPQHF. The rearrangement links TRBV6-9 to TRBJ1-5; D may be TRBD1 (6 bases). V lost 4 bases to trimming and J lost 6 bases, with 19 bases between them. Germline lookup yields CDR1 MNHGY and CDR2 SVAAGI. The CDR3 contains 16 residues.

The V and J genes are TRBV30 and TRBJ2-7; 7 bases agree with TRBD2. From germline, CDR1 is GTSNPN and CDR2 SVGIG (reference sequence). V was clipped by 0 bases and J by 2 bases; unmatched bases: 4. This CDR3 region has 14 residues. As DNA, the CDR3 is TGTGCCTGGAGTGTATCCGGGAGGACCTACGAGCAGTACTTC. Translated, it gives CAWSVSGRTYEQYF.